These 16 T cell receptor beta chains share one sample of origin, sequenced in a study of cytomegalovirus exposure and HLA in healthy donors. With 60 Vbeta and 13 Jbeta primers, the PCR was carried out. Generated by immunoSEQ multiplex PCR, the TCRdb table keeps only in-frame clones and is missing some. The repertoire consists of approximately 180,000 clones, with 70% to 90% occurring once and the leading ten covering over 2%. Sequences were obtained from PBMCs. All receptors come from a woman in her thirties in good health and CMV-seronegative.

The chain has TRBV7-9 and TRBJ1-1, with a weak D call TRBD1 (6 bases). Trimming removed 1 base from V and 0 bases from J, with 6 bases in between. Germline lookup yields CDR1 SEHNR and CDR2 FQNEAQ (reference sequence). This CDR3 is built from 14 residues. The CDR3 region is CASSLGTVNTEAFF. As DNA, the CDR3 is TGTGCCAGCAGCTTAGGGACAGTGAACACTGAAGCTTTCTTT.

This chain links TRBV4-1 with TRBJ2-3; TRBD2 agrees at 12 bases. Trimming removed 1 base from V and 1 base from J; junction bases left unmatched: 3. CDR3 length: 17 residues. Germline CDR1 and CDR2: MGHRA and YSYEKL. Here the CDR3 reads CASSQGASGRGTDTQYF. The CDR3 DNA follows: TGCGCCAGCAGCCAAGGAGCTAGCGGGAGGGGCACAGATACGCAGTATTTT.

The chain recombines TRBV28 with TRBJ2-2, with 10 bases fitting TRBD1. Trimming took 6 bases from V and 3 from J; bases not matched to a gene: 7. From germline, CDR1 is MDHEN and CDR2 SYDVKM. The CDR3 totals 16 residues. In DNA, the CDR3 is TGTGCCAGCAGGTGGGACAGGGGCGGTCACACCGGGGAGCTGTTTTTT. It encodes CASRWDRGGHTGELFF.

This chain joins TRBV11-2 and TRBJ2-7; D perhaps matches TRBD2 (7 bases). CDR1 and CDR2 (germline): SGHAT, FQNNGV. The germline V and J ends were trimmed by 4 bases and 0 bases, with 16 bases remaining between them. The CDR3 consists of 16 residues. CDR3 amino acids: CASSSVRGGSSYEQYF. In nucleotides, the CDR3 is TGTGCCAGCAGCTCGGTTAGGGGGGGCAGCTCCTACGAGCAGTACTTC.

In this sample, this clone turned up a few times. The V and J genes are TRBV7-2 and TRBJ2-1, with TRBD1 as a possible D gene (6 bases). Trimming left V 5 bases short and J 0 bases short, with 11 bases between. The CDR3 runs to 15 residues. Germline CDR1 is SGHTA and CDR2 is FQGNSA. CDR3 loop: CASSLGHRSYNEQFF. CDR3 nucleotides: TGTGCCAGCAGCCTGGGACATCGCTCCTACAATGAGCAGTTCTTC. The full variable domain, in which reference TRBV7-2 and TRBJ2-1 provide the parts outside the CDR3, is GAGVSQSPSNKVTEKGKDVELRCDPISGHTALYWYRQSLGQGLEFLIYFQGNSAPDKSGLPSDRFSAERTGGSVSTLTIQRTQQEDSAVYLCASSLGHRSYNEQFFGPGTRLTVL.

Comments on this clone: A junction boundary mismatches the germline segment, possibly from a read error. V is TRBV6-1 and J is TRBJ2-3; possible D gene TRBD2, 6 bases. The CDR3 is 19 amino acids. CDR1 is MNHNS and CDR2 is SASEGT in the germline V gene. The CDR3 nucleotides are TGTGCCAGCAGGGAAGAAAGTTATGGGCAGGGAGGAGGCACAGATACGCAGTATTTT. Its protein product is CASREESYGQGGGTDTQYF.

The J gene is TRBJ2-2, the V gene TRBV5-8; tentative D call: TRBD1 (6 bases). The V gene's germline CDR1 is SGHTS and CDR2 YDEGEE. With 0 bases removed from V and 3 bases from J, the gap between germline ends came to 9 bases. The CDR3 is 15 amino acids. CDR3 coding DNA: TGTGCCAGCAGCTTGGCCAGGGGAGACACCGGGGAGCTGTTTTTT. Protein sequence: CASSLARGDTGELFF.

The genes are TRBV4-1 and TRBJ2-1; D is perhaps TRBD1 (6 bases). Per the germline V gene, CDR1 is MGHRA and CDR2 is YSYEKL. Trimming took off 3 bases at V and 3 bases at J, with 21 bases between the two ends. CDR3 length: 18 residues. CDR3 region: CASSQGKLRDIDYNEQFF. The CDR3 DNA follows: TGCGCCAGCAGCCAGGGGAAACTCCGGGACATAGACTACAATGAGCAGTTCTTC.

This clone was found a few times. This chain's CDR3 is CSAMTGVVAFF. The CDR3 region has the DNA TGCAGTGCAATGACAGGGGTAGTAGCTTTCTTT. The J gene is TRBJ1-1, the V gene TRBV20-1, with TRBD1 matching over 8 bases. Trimming cost V 6 bases and J 10 bases; bases outside gene matches: 7. The CDR3 has 11 residues. Germline V gene data show CDR1 as DFQATT and CDR2 as SNEGSKA (reference sequence).

The chain has TRBV4-2 and TRBJ2-7; a possible D gene is TRBD2 (6 bases). Trimming pared 4 bases from V and 2 bases from J, leaving 15 bases between. CDR1 and CDR2 (germline): LGHNA, YNFKEQ. The CDR3 runs 15 residues. CDR3 amino acids: CASSLQASEAYEQYF. The DNA of the CDR3 is TGTGCCAGCAGCCTCCAGGCTAGCGAGGCCTACGAGCAGTACTTC.

The V and J genes are TRBV5-1 and TRBJ2-7; no clear D gene. The germline V and J ends were trimmed by 6 bases and 3 bases, with 16 bases remaining between them. This CDR3 contains 14 residues. Germline V gene sequence: CDR1 SGHRS, CDR2 YFSETQ. The CDR3: CASTSTSTDYEQYF. The CDR3 DNA follows: TGCGCCAGCACCTCGACAAGTACCGACTACGAGCAGTACTTC.

The chain uses TRBV6-5 and TRBJ2-7; perhaps TRBD1 as D (6 bases). The CDR3 covers 14 residues. Per germline, CDR1 MNHEY and CDR2 SVGAGI. Trimming took off 6 bases at V and 5 bases at J, with 17 bases between the two ends. CDR3 coding DNA: TGTGCCAGCAGCCGCTCACAGGGTTTTAACGAGCAGTACTTC. Amino acid sequence: CASSRSQGFNEQYF.

The chain joins TRBV7-7 to TRBJ1-2; the match to TRBD1 covers 7 bases. Per germline, CDR1 SSHAT and CDR2 FNYEAQ (reference sequence). J lost 5 bases, V lost 5 bases, and 8 bases had no gene match. The CDR3 contains 14 residues. This CDR3 is CASSVPGQIYGYTF. CDR3 DNA: TGTGCCAGCAGCGTACCGGGACAGATTTATGGCTACACCTTC.

The chain uses TRBV10-3 and TRBJ1-2, with TRBD1 as a possible D gene (6 bases). The germline gives CDR1 ENHRY, CDR2 SYGVKD. The ends were cut back, 7 bases at V and 6 bases at J, with 15 bases in the middle. The CDR3 covers 13 residues. The CDR3 sequence is CAIIRGNGDGYTF. CDR3 in DNA: TGTGCCATCATTAGGGGGAATGGCGATGGCTACACCTTC.

Here the CDR3 reads CAWTIGIEQYF. The CDR3 bases are TGTGCCTGGACAATCGGGATCGAGCAGTACTTC. The chain uses TRBV30 and TRBJ2-7; the D gene is possibly TRBD2 (5 bases). The CDR3 is 11 residues long. Trimming cost V 4 bases and J 6 bases, with 10 bases left between them. The germline V gene encodes CDR1 GTSNPN and CDR2 SVGIG (reference sequence).

The chain uses TRBV28 and TRBJ2-7, with TRBD2 matching over 14 bases. The CDR3 totals 15 residues. Germline CDR1 reads MDHEN; CDR2 reads SYDVKM. The junction had 8 bases not matched to a gene; V was cut back by 3 bases and J by 10 bases. CDR3 protein: CASSFYGTSGGTQYF. The CDR3 coding sequence is TGTGCCAGCAGTTTCTACGGGACTAGCGGGGGCACCCAGTACTTC.